A single sample gave rise to the 8 T cell receptor beta chains below, sequenced in a study of blood T cell repertoires in COVID-19. Produced via immunoSEQ multiplex PCR; TCRdb's table is partial and in-frame only. This sample carries about 160,000 clones, approximately 90% of them seen once, and the ten largest clones take roughly 4%. The specimen sequenced was peripheral blood. Receptors were obtained from a woman aged 55-69 years who had recovered from COVID-19.

The chain employs TRBV4-3 and TRBJ1-6; no firm D call. CDR3 length: 16 amino acids. Germline V gene sequence: CDR1 LGHNA, CDR2 YSLEER. V gave up 5 bases and J gave up 0 bases, with 11 bases separating them. DNA for the CDR3: TGCGCCAGCAGCGCCTCGGTTAGCTCCTATAATTCACCCCTCCACTTT. Translated, it gives CASSASVSSYNSPLHF.

This clone appeared a single time. The chain combines TRBV27 with TRBJ2-6, with D uncertain. V was shortened by 2 bases and J by 0 bases, with 17 bases between the two germline ends. The V gene's germline CDR1 is MNHEY and CDR2 SMNVEV (reference sequence). The CDR3 is made up of 19 amino acids. CDR3 sequence: CASSLLGSILDSGANVLTF. Here the CDR3 DNA reads TGTGCCAGCAGTTTACTGGGTTCTATTCTAGACTCTGGGGCCAACGTCCTGACTTTC.

V and J are TRBV2 and TRBJ1-1; the D gene is possibly TRBD1 (5 bases). Trimming left V 3 bases short and J 1 base short, with 12 bases between. The CDR3 contains 15 residues. The germline V gene has CDR1 SNHLY and CDR2 FYNNEI. CDR3 amino acids: CASSDRGVGNTEAFF. The CDR3 DNA reads as TGTGCCAGCAGTGATCGGGGGGTGGGGAACACTGAAGCTTTCTTT.

The chain carries TRBV24-1 and TRBJ2-6; TRBD1 agrees at 12 bases. Per germline, CDR1 KGHDR and CDR2 SFDVKD. The CDR3 runs to 18 residues. V shed 4 bases, J shed 2 bases, and the junction held 5 bases outside the gene matches. CDR3 loop: CATSEYGTGGAGANVLTF. The CDR3 DNA is TGTGCCACCAGTGAATATGGGACAGGGGGCGCTGGGGCCAACGTCCTGACTTTC.

J is TRBJ2-5 and V is TRBV14, with TRBD1 matching 7 bases. This CDR3 spans 13 amino acids. Germline CDR1 and CDR2: SGHDN and FVKESK. The junction had 3 bases not matched to a gene; V was cut back by 0 bases and J by 8 bases. The CDR3 here is CASSQDYRGTQYF. CDR3 DNA: TGTGCCAGCAGCCAAGATTACAGGGGAACCCAGTACTTC.

This chain connects TRBV7-9 to TRBJ1-4, with 9 nucleotides matching TRBD1. The germline CDR1 and CDR2 sequences are SEHNR and FQNEAQ (reference sequence). The CDR3 loop spans 14 amino acids. The junction had 4 bases not matched to a gene; V was cut back by 1 base and J by 10 bases. In DNA form, the CDR3 reads TGTGCCAGCAGCTTAGGGACAGGGGATGGAAAACTGTTTTTT. Translated, it gives CASSLGTGDGKLFF.

The sample holds a few counts of this clone. This sequence joins TRBV18 and TRBJ1-6; possible D gene TRBD1, 5 bases. This CDR3 comprises 14 residues. V shed 5 bases and J shed 8 bases, with 13 bases lying between them. Germline assignment: CDR1 KGHSH and CDR2 LQKENI. CDR3 bases: TGTGCCAGCTCAGAGGAGGGGAGTGATTCACCCCTCCACTTT. Its protein product is CASSEEGSDSPLHF.

The chain is built from TRBV5-1 and TRBJ1-2; no reliable D call. Per germline, CDR1 SGHRS and CDR2 YFSETQ. Deletions cut 2 bases from V and 3 bases from J, with 11 bases between. The CDR3 runs to 14 residues. The CDR3 loop reads CASSLFGHDYGYTF. The DNA for the CDR3 is TGCGCCAGCAGCTTATTCGGTCATGACTATGGCTACACCTTC. The entire variable domain, with the rest obtained from reference TRBV5-1 and TRBJ1-2, is as follows: KAGVTQTPRYLIKTRGQQVTLSCSPISGHRSVSWYQQTPGQGLQFLFEYFSETQRNKGNFPGRFSGRQFSNSRSEMNVSTLELGDSALYLCASSLFGHDYGYTFGSGTRLTVV.